This TCR beta chain was captured by sequencing in a study of a mutant IDH1 vaccine in newly diagnosed glioma. Turning to the study itself: Treated patients were around 60% male, about 40% female, mean age roughly 39 years.

The time point: baseline, week 1 (first vaccination visit). Treatment: pre-vaccination baseline after standard-of-care therapy. Using immunoSEQ multiplex PCR, the repertoire was profiled, and TCRdb retains in-frame clones only, with some absent. The table has approximately 67,000 clones, over 70% seen once. The germline CDR1 and CDR2 sequences are DFQATT and SNEGSKA (reference sequence). The V gene end was trimmed by 3 bases and the J gene end by 8 bases; junction bases not matched to a gene: 4. This CDR3 has 11 residues. This clone was picked up a small number of times. The source of this sequence is a woman aged 18-30 years with glioma. Some clones in this sample may be carry-over from other donors' samples. The sequencing used peripheral blood mononuclear cells (PBMCs), collected from a glioma patient treated with radiotherapy, temozolomide or both. The V gene is TRBV20-1, the J gene TRBJ2-7; TRBD2 matches 7 bases. The CDR3 DNA follows: TGCAGTGCTAGCGGGGGGTTCAAGCAGTACTTC. It translates to CSASGGFKQYF.